Included here is one T cell receptor (beta chain) sequence, with context. Its antigen is currently not known. No quality values exist for individual bases; no much larger clone is one base distant. Each collaborating institution followed its own protocols to collect whole blood in K2EDTA tubes. For TCRbeta analysis, collaborators shipped samples in one of three forms: frozen whole blood, isolated PBMCs, or DNA extracted from either of those sample types. The sample originates from a study of blood T cell repertoires in COVID-19 (dated by TCRdb to between 2020 and 2021). With regard to the full study: Collaborator samples came from the United States, Italy and Spain and covered acute and convalescent phases of COVID-19. The prospective study material was composed of cDNA or gDNA derived from T cells, B-cell-depleted T cells, or PBMCs. The dataset comprised deeply sampled blood TCRbeta repertoires from subjects exposed to, actively infected with, or recovered from COVID-19. A freely available public database, intended as a resource for researchers studying the immune response to SARS-CoV-2, is where the repertoires were released. Samples were obtained from the ongoing ImmuneRACE study (first 160 participants) and from 1,000 to 1,500 subjects provided by 6 global collaborators. Sample metadata almost always included a de-identified subject ID, COVID-19 status, age in years and sex. Where available, HLA class I and class II types were obtained from metadata supplied by the sample provider rather than from assay-based typing.

CDR1 SGHAT and CDR2 FQNNGV are derived from the germline V gene. V is clipped by 5 bases and J by 6 bases, and the sequence between their germline boundaries is 11 bases long. Taken from cysteine to phenylalanine, the CDR3 has 12 residues. Of all the DNA, just the CDR3 is kept, 36 bases in frame from base 1. The immunoSEQ Assay, a bias-controlled multiplex PCR, was used to amplify TCRbeta CDR3 regions from genomic DNA. On the authors' methods: Nucleated cell counts per sample were estimated from amplification of reference gene primers within the assay. To quantify the absolute abundance of each unique TCRbeta CDR3 rearrangement, sequence reads were collapsed and filtered. For each sample, productive Simpson clonality was calculated as the square root of Simpson's diversity index across productive rearrangements. This immuneACCESS table, as held by TCRdb, lists in-frame sequences with V and J called but not all clones. Of the missing ones, under half trace to an unresolved V gene in checked studies; the others have no known cause. The V and J calls and clone size come from that table; D and trimming were worked out from the DNA. This sample comprises 52,000 or so clones, over 75% of them detected only once. The top ten hold under 30% of the sample.

Here is what the overall study found, with its caveats: The quantity of clinical and demographic metadata differed by source and by participant and was supplied without curation.

Here the chain combines TRBV11-2 and TRBJ2-7; too little of a D gene remains to name it. Sequences were obtained from peripheral blood. The origin of this receptor is a human donor in a cohort sampled during active COVID-19. This receptor has the CDR3 CASSLQQFEQYF. The nucleotides are TGTGCCAGCAGCCTACAGCAGTTCGAGCAGTACTTC.